Shown below are 2 T cell receptor beta chains from a single sample sequenced in a study of T cell changes during pregnancy in multiple sclerosis. The data were produced by immunoSEQ multiplex PCR, yet TCRdb's version contains in-frame clones alone and is incomplete. The repertoire includes tens of thousands of clones, over 75% of them detected once, and roughly 0.85% sits in the top ten. The sample was peripheral blood, taken before pregnancy. Receptors were obtained from a female donor with multiple sclerosis, enrolled in a pregnancy study.

This rearrangement joins TRBV19 to TRBJ1-1; D not resolved. Trimming left V 7 bases short and J 1 base short, with 16 bases between. This CDR3 region has 15 residues. Germline-derived CDR1 and CDR2 are LNHDA and SQIVND (reference sequence). The CDR3 DNA reads as TGTGCCAGTATCGCCGAGCCGGGAAGGAACACTGAAGCTTTCTTT. This encodes CASIAEPGRNTEAFF.

The chain uses TRBV19 and TRBJ2-7; 13 bases map to TRBD2. The CDR3 has 18 amino acids. With V trimmed by 6 bases and J by 5 bases, 16 bases remained unmatched. CDR1 LNHDA and CDR2 SQIVND come from the germline V gene (reference sequence). DNA for the CDR3: TGTGCCAGTAGCGAAATAATTAAACTAGCGGGGGGGCCGGACGAGCAGTACTTC. It is translated as CASSEIIKLAGGPDEQYF.